This entry lists 5 T cell receptor beta chains sequenced from one sample in a study of blood T cell repertoires in COVID-19. Generated by immunoSEQ multiplex PCR, the TCRdb table keeps only in-frame clones and is missing some. The sample has roughly 200,000 clones, 80% to 85% seen once; the top ten hold about 4.2%. The sample taken for sequencing was peripheral blood. These receptors were taken from a man in his fifties or sixties with active or convalescent COVID-19.

The rearrangement links TRBV7-9 to TRBJ1-2, with 7 bases lining up with TRBD1. The CDR3 length is 14 residues. Per the germline V gene, CDR1 is SEHNR and CDR2 is FQNEAQ (reference sequence). V shed 5 bases, J shed 1 base, and the junction held 4 bases outside the gene matches. The CDR3 region has the DNA TGTGCCAGCAGCCCGGGACAGCATAACTATGGCTACACCTTC. Protein: CASSPGQHNYGYTF. The entire variable domain, with the rest obtained from reference TRBV7-9 and TRBJ1-2, is as follows: DTGVSQNPRHKITKRGQNVTFRCDPISEHNRLYWYRQTLGQGPEFLTYFQNEAQLEKSRLLSDRFSAERPKGSFSTLEIQRTEQGDSAMYLCASSPGQHNYGYTFGSGTRLTVV.

The genes are TRBV9 and TRBJ2-3; D possibly corresponds to TRBD2 (6 bases). Germline loops: CDR1 SGDLS, CDR2 YYNGEE. The V end lost 4 bases, the J end lost 4 bases, and 19 bases lay between the germline ends. The CDR3 runs to 16 residues. Here the CDR3 DNA reads TGTGCCAGCAGCTCCCGGGGCAGGGAGGTAGCAGATACGCAGTATTTT. This sequence encodes CASSSRGREVADTQYF.

J is TRBJ1-1 and V is TRBV9; 12 positions agree with TRBD1. The germline V gene has CDR1 SGDLS and CDR2 YYNGEE. The CDR3 runs 16 residues. V gave up 1 base and J gave up 7 bases; unmatched junction bases: 8. The CDR3 loop is CASSVLGTGGTNEAFF. Here the CDR3 DNA reads TGTGCCAGCAGCGTACTTGGGACAGGGGGCACGAATGAAGCTTTCTTT.

The gene calls are TRBV25-1 and TRBJ2-1; TRBD2 is a possible D gene (6 bases). CDR3 length: 13 amino acids. The V end lost 8 bases, the J end lost 4 bases, and 12 bases lay between the germline ends. The germline V gene encodes CDR1 MGHDK and CDR2 SYGVNS. CDR3 DNA sequence: TGTGCCAGCCGGCGGGGAGCTTACAATGAGCAGTTCTTC. The encoded protein is CASRRGAYNEQFF.

V gene TRBV9 combines with J gene TRBJ1-1; D is uncertain. The CDR3 covers 15 residues. With 4 bases removed from V and 0 bases from J, the gap between germline ends came to 13 bases. Germline CDR1 reads SGDLS; CDR2 reads YYNGEE. In nucleotides, the CDR3 is TGTGCCAGCAGCAGCGGGCACGCCCTGAACACTGAAGCTTTCTTT. Its protein is CASSSGHALNTEAFF.